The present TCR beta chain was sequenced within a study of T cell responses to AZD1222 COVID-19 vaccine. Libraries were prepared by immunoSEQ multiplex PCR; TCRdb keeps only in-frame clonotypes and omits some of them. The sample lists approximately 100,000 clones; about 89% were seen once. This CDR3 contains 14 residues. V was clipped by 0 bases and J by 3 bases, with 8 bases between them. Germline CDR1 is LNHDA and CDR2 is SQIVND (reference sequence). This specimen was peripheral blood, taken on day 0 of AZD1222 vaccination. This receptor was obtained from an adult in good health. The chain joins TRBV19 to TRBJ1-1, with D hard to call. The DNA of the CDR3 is TGTGCCAGTAGTATAGACGGTGGATACACTGAAGCTTTCTTT. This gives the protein CASSIDGGYTEAFF.